Shown below are 26 T cell receptor beta chains from a single sample sequenced in a study of blood T cell repertoires in COVID-19. The assay was immunoSEQ multiplex PCR, and TCRdb's table has in-frame clones only and misses some. The table shows around 140,000 clones, with more than 60% occurring only once. Sequencing was carried out using peripheral blood. Every receptor here comes from a woman aged 55-70 years with acute or convalescent COVID-19.

The CDR3 sequence is CASSSYNPTYNEQFF. The DNA for the CDR3 is TGCGCCAGCAGCTCATACAACCCGACCTACAATGAGCAGTTCTTC. The chain links TRBV5-1 to TRBJ2-1; D uncertain. The germline V gene encodes CDR1 SGHRS and CDR2 YFSETQ. Trimming took off 3 bases at V and 2 bases at J, with 12 bases between the two ends. The CDR3 is 15 residues long.

The CDR3 reads CASRSDPRTGSGNTIYF. In DNA, the CDR3 is TGTGCCAGTAGGAGTGACCCCAGGACAGGCTCTGGAAACACCATATATTTT. This chain links TRBV19 with TRBJ1-3, with TRBD1 matching 7 bases. The CDR3 is 17 residues long. The V and J ends lost 6 bases and 0 bases, in that order; junction bases with no gene match: 11. From germline, CDR1 is LNHDA and CDR2 SQIVND (reference sequence).

This sequence joins TRBV29-1 and TRBJ2-7, with 11 bases fitting TRBD2. From germline, CDR1 is SQVTM and CDR2 ANQGSEA. This CDR3 is 13 amino acids long. Trimming at V came to 6 bases and at J to 3 bases, leaving 4 bases not matched to a gene. CDR3 sequence reads: CSVTSGSFYEQYF. The CDR3 DNA follows: TGCAGCGTAACTAGCGGGAGTTTCTACGAGCAGTACTTC.

The chain carries TRBV13 and TRBJ2-1; TRBD2 matches at 8 bases. CDR3 length equals 20 residues. V lost 5 bases and J lost 2; bases outside the gene matches: 20. The germline V gene encodes CDR1 PRHDT and CDR2 FYEKMQ (reference sequence). The CDR3 DNA reads as TGTGCCAGCAGCGGGGCGGGGGCGCCCCTCACTAGCGGCACCTACAATGAGCAGTTCTTC. As protein: CASSGAGAPLTSGTYNEQFF.

V is TRBV28 and J is TRBJ2-3, with TRBD2 as a possible D gene (5 bases). The CDR3 loop spans 14 amino acids. Germline V gene lookup returns CDR1 MDHEN and CDR2 SYDVKM. Trimming shortened V by 6 bases and J by 2 bases, and 12 bases separated the two germline ends. This chain's CDR3 is CASSYGEVTDTQYF. Here the CDR3 DNA reads TGTGCCAGCAGCTACGGGGAAGTCACAGATACGCAGTATTTT.

The chain recombines TRBV14 with TRBJ2-1, with D maybe TRBD2 (5 bases). Between the trimmed V and J ends, which lost 1 base and 7 bases, there was a span of 17 bases. The germline CDR1 and CDR2 sequences are SGHDN and FVKESK. The CDR3 extends over 16 amino acids. CDR3 protein: CASSQVRGLRGNEQFF. In DNA form, the CDR3 reads TGTGCCAGCAGCCAAGTGAGAGGACTCAGAGGGAATGAGCAGTTCTTC.

This clone was seen once. The V and J genes are TRBV29-1 and TRBJ1-1; D is uncertain. The germline gives CDR1 SQVTM, CDR2 ANQGSEA. The CDR3 has 13 residues. Trimming cost V 3 bases and J 2 bases, with 10 bases left between them. CDR3 in DNA: TGCAGCGTTGATCTCCCAGGAAACACTGAAGCTTTCTTT. Amino acids: CSVDLPGNTEAFF.

This clone was found once. This chain's CDR3 is CASSFRGRNTEAFF. DNA for the CDR3: TGTGCCAGCAGCTTTAGGGGCAGAAACACTGAAGCTTTCTTT. The chain joins TRBV5-8 to TRBJ1-1, with TRBD1 as a possible D gene (5 bases). V lost 2 bases and J lost 2, with 10 bases in between. Germline V gene sequence: CDR1 SGHTS, CDR2 YDEGEE. This CDR3 spans 14 amino acids.

The gene calls are TRBV6-6 and TRBJ1-2, with 7 bases lining up with TRBD1. The V gene end was trimmed by 6 bases and the J gene end by 10 bases; junction bases not matched to a gene: 8. Germline CDR1 and CDR2: MNHNY and SVGAGI (reference sequence). The length of the CDR3 is 12 residues. Here the CDR3 reads CASRSLGQVYTF. In DNA, the CDR3 is TGTGCCAGCAGGTCCCTAGGACAGGTCTACACCTTC.

Concerning this clone itself: Within the sample, other DNA sequences also encode this same CDR3. The chain recombines TRBV4-1 with TRBJ2-7; the match to TRBD2 covers 10 bases. Germline trimming cut 0 bases from V and 3 bases from J; bases unmatched to any gene: 5. Germline V gives CDR1 MGHRA, CDR2 YSYEKL. The CDR3 length is 16 residues. The CDR3 is CASSQDRTSGHYEQYF. As DNA, the CDR3 is TGCGCCAGCAGCCAAGATCGGACTAGCGGTCACTACGAGCAGTACTTC.

The chain recombines TRBV18 with TRBJ1-6; 9 bases map to TRBD1. CDR3 length: 15 amino acids. From germline, CDR1 is KGHSH and CDR2 LQKENI. V shed 6 bases and J 5 bases; nucleotides not matched to a gene: 5. The CDR3 DNA reads TGTGCCAGCTCCCCAGGACAGGGGAATAATTCACCCCTCCACTTT. It specifies CASSPGQGNNSPLHF.

The chain carries TRBV5-1 and TRBJ2-1; D not certain. The CDR3 totals 15 residues. The V gene's germline CDR1 is SGHRS and CDR2 YFSETQ. V dropped 3 bases and J dropped 5 bases, with 15 bases sitting between them. The CDR3 protein is CASSSAMGSNNEQFF. The CDR3 DNA follows: TGCGCCAGCAGCTCCGCGATGGGCTCGAACAATGAGCAGTTCTTC. The variable domain in full, with the rest retrieved from reference TRBV5-1 and TRBJ2-1, is KAGVTQTPRYLIKTRGQQVTLSCSPISGHRSVSWYQQTPGQGLQFLFEYFSETQRNKGNFPGRFSGRQFSNSRSEMNVSTLELGDSALYLCASSSAMGSNNEQFFGPGTRLTVL.

The chain uses TRBV5-4 and TRBJ2-1; a weak D match, TRBD1 (5 bases). Trimming cost V 2 bases and J 15 bases, with 18 bases left between them. The CDR3 length is 13 residues. Germline-derived CDR1 and CDR2 are SGHNT and YYREEE (reference sequence). CDR3 DNA sequence: TGTGCCAGCAGCTTCCTAGGGGCCCAGGTGCCGTTCTTC. This translates into CASSFLGAQVPFF.

This CDR3 is CSVVDSYEQYF. CDR3 coding DNA: TGCAGCGTTGTGGACAGCTACGAGCAGTACTTC. V gene TRBV29-1 combines with J gene TRBJ2-7; TRBD1 is a possible D gene (6 bases). CDR3 length: 11 residues. Trimming removed 4 bases from V and 3 bases from J, with 7 bases in between. Looked up from germline, CDR1 is SQVTM and CDR2 is ANQGSEA.

V is TRBV5-1 and J is TRBJ1-3; 7 bases map to TRBD1. There are 13 residues in the CDR3. Germline V gene lookup returns CDR1 SGHRS and CDR2 YFSETQ. V lost 1 base to trimming and J lost 7 bases; unmatched junction nucleotides: 2. The CDR3 DNA sequence: TGCGCCAGCAGCTTGTACAGGGGTAACACCATATATTTT. Translating it yields CASSLYRGNTIYF.

The chain employs TRBV3-1 (or the pseudogene TRBV3-2) and TRBJ2-1, with 10 bases identical to TRBD1. The CDR3 totals 14 residues. V lost 4 bases and J lost 8; bases outside the gene matches: 5. From germline, CDR1 is LGHDT and CDR2 YNNKEL (reference sequence). The CDR3 DNA reads as TGTGCCAGCAGCCTCAGACAGGGGGCGGATGAGCAGTTCTTC. Translating it yields CASSLRQGADEQFF.

This sequence joins TRBV6-5 and TRBJ1-5, with TRBD1 as a possible D gene (5 bases). Trimming stripped 6 bases from V and 5 bases from J, with 17 bases between. The CDR3 spans 15 residues. Germline V gives CDR1 MNHEY, CDR2 SVGAGI. CDR3 bases: TGTGCCAGCAGGGCGGCCTGGAGGGGCGATCAGCCCCAGCATTTT. Protein product: CASRAAWRGDQPQHF.

V and J are TRBV11-3 and TRBJ2-5, with D maybe TRBD2 (6 bases). Trimming cost V 4 bases and J 4 bases, with 10 bases left between them. Germline CDR1 reads SGHNT; CDR2 reads YENEEA. CDR3 length equals 13 residues. The CDR3 loop is CASSSGLVETQYF. The CDR3 DNA is TGTGCCAGCAGCTCGGGACTCGTAGAGACCCAGTACTTC.

This sequence joins TRBV20-1 and TRBJ1-2; D possibly corresponds to TRBD1 (6 bases). CDR1 and CDR2 (germline): DFQATT, SNEGSKA (reference sequence). V shed 7 bases and J shed 5 bases, with 11 bases lying between them. The CDR3 runs to 11 residues. The CDR3 DNA sequence: TGCAGTGGGACAGACGGTTATGGCTACACCTTC. Its translation: CSGTDGYGYTF.

Notes on this clone: One junction end disagrees with the germline gene, perhaps due to a read error. The chain uses TRBV12-3 or TRBV12-4 and TRBJ2-7; D is perhaps TRBD1 (6 bases). The CDR3 is made up of 12 amino acids. The CDR3 DNA reads TGTGCCAGCAGTCCCGGGACATCCCGAGAGCACTTC. Translation: CASSPGTSREHF.

This chain connects TRBV7-6 to TRBJ1-1; a possible D gene is TRBD1 (6 bases). The CDR3 covers 18 residues. The V gene lost 5 bases and the J gene lost 0 bases, with 22 bases spanning the gap. Germline V CDR1 and CDR2: SGHVS, FNYEAQ. The CDR3 spells CASSPAPGQWPLNTEAFF. In DNA, the CDR3 is TGTGCCAGCAGCCCTGCCCCGGGACAATGGCCCCTGAACACTGAAGCTTTCTTT.

CDR3 DNA sequence: TGTGCCAGCAGTTCCGCCGGGCGGGCAGATACGCAGTATTTT. It codes for CASSSAGRADTQYF. The chain is built from TRBV27 and TRBJ2-3; D perhaps matches TRBD2 (5 bases). Deletions cut 4 bases from V and 4 bases from J, with 12 bases between. This CDR3 contains 14 residues. Germline V gene data show CDR1 as MNHEY and CDR2 as SMNVEV (reference sequence).

The V and J genes are TRBV6-1 and TRBJ2-5; 7 bases match TRBD1. The trim removed 1 base at V and 1 base at J, leaving 6 bases unmatched. CDR3 size: 16 residues. Germline-derived CDR1 and CDR2 are MNHNS and SASEGT. This CDR3 reads CASSEVYRGFQETQYF. The CDR3 DNA reads as TGTGCCAGCAGTGAAGTATACAGGGGATTCCAAGAGACCCAGTACTTC.

V is TRBV15 and J is TRBJ1-2; unclear D gene. This CDR3 contains 12 residues. The germline V and J ends were trimmed by 0 bases and 7 bases, with 6 bases remaining between them. Germline assignment: CDR1 LNHNV and CDR2 YYDKDF (reference sequence). The CDR3 protein is CATSRDTSGYTF. The CDR3 nucleotides are TGTGCCACCAGCAGAGACACGAGTGGCTACACCTTC.

The V gene is TRBV4-2, the J gene TRBJ2-7, with D possibly being TRBD1 (6 bases). The CDR3 has 15 amino acids. Germline CDR1 is LGHNA and CDR2 is YNFKEQ. V dropped 4 bases and J dropped 0 bases, with 13 bases sitting between them. CDR3 protein: CASSPSSGVSYEQYF. The CDR3 region has the DNA TGTGCCAGCAGCCCGTCGTCAGGGGTCTCCTACGAGCAGTACTTC.

This clone was observed once. This chain connects TRBV30 to TRBJ1-4; D may be TRBD1 (5 bases). This CDR3 spans 15 amino acids. V gave up 5 bases and J gave up 3 bases, with 16 bases separating them. The germline gives CDR1 GTSNPN, CDR2 SVGIG (reference sequence). CDR3 residues: CAWQPAEGANEKLFF. Written as DNA, the CDR3 is TGTGCCTGGCAGCCAGCAGAAGGGGCTAATGAAAAACTGTTTTTT. The complete variable domain, with remaining parts taken from reference TRBV30 and TRBJ1-4, reads SQTIHQWPATLVQPVGSPLSLECTVEGTSNPNLYWYRQAAGRGLQLLFYSVGIGQISSEVPQNLSASRPQDRQFILSSKKLLLSDSGFYLCAWQPAEGANEKLFFGSGTQLSVL.